This T cell receptor beta chain was identified during a study of T cell repertoires in cytomegalovirus infection. Study-wide results and limits: There were HLA-C-restricted CMV-specific TCR beta clonotypes dominating the ex vivo response.

The V gene's germline CDR1 is LGHNT and CDR2 FRNRAP. V gave up 5 bases and J gave up 8 bases, with 19 bases separating them. There are 15 residues in the CDR3. TCRdb reanalysed the reads using MiXCR and keeps one entry per CDR3 protein. The sample yields about 830,000 distinct CDR3 sequences, about 30% seen once. This clonotype was observed many times. What it binds is not known. Source: cultured CD8+ T cells from PBMCs, taken from culture after CMV antigen stimulation. The sequence derives from a human donor in good health (CMV status not recorded). Some clones in this sample may be carry-over from other donors' samples. The rearrangement uses TRBV12-5 and TRBJ2-1; D may be TRBD1 (6 bases). DNA for the CDR3: TGTGCTAGTGGTACCGGGACAATTTACACCGATGAGCAGTTCTTC. Protein product: CASGTGTIYTDEQFF.